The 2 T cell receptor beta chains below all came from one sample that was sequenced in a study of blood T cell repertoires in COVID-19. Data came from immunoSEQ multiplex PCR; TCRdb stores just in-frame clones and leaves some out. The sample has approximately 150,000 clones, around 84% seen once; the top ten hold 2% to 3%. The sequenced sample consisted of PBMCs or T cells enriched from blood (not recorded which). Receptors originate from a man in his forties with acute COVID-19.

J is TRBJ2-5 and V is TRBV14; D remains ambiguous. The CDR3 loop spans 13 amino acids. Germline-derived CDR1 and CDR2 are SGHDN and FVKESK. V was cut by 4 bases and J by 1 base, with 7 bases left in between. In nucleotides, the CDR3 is TGTGCCAGCAGCCTAGCCCCCCAAGAGACCCAGTACTTC. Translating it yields CASSLAPQETQYF.

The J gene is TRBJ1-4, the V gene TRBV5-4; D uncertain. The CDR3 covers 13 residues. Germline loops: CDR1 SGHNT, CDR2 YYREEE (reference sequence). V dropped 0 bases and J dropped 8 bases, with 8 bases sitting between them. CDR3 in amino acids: CASSLESREKLFF. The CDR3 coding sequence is TGTGCCAGCAGCTTGGAATCTCGGGAAAAACTGTTTTTT.